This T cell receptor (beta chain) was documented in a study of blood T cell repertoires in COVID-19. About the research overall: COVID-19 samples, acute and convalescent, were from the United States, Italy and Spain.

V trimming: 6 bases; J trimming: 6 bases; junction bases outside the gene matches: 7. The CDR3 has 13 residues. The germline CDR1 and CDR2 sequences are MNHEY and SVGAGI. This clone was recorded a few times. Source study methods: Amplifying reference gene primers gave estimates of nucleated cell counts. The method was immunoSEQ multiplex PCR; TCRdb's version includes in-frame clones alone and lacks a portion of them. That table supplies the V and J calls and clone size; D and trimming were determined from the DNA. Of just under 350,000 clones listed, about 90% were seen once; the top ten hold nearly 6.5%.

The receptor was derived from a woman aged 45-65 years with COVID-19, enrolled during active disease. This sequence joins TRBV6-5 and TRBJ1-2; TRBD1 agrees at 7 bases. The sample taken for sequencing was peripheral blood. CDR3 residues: CASRWDRNDGYTF. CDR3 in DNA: TGTGCCAGCAGATGGGACAGAAACGATGGCTACACCTTC.